Shown below are 31 T cell receptor beta chains from a single sample sequenced in a study of blood T cell repertoires in COVID-19. Only in-frame clones appear in the TCRdb table, and some are missing; sequencing was by immunoSEQ multiplex PCR. The sample consists of 270,000 or so clones, nearly 90% of them appearing once. The sample comprised peripheral blood. The source of these receptors is a woman aged 30 to 39 with COVID-19, enrolled during active disease.

V and J are TRBV6-5 and TRBJ1-2, with 10 bases matching TRBD1. The germline CDR1 and CDR2 sequences are MNHEY and SVGAGI. This CDR3 region has 15 residues. The trim removed 2 bases at V and 5 bases at J, leaving 5 bases unmatched. Here the CDR3 reads CASSYRGQGRYGYTF. The CDR3 nucleotides are TGTGCCAGCAGTTACAGGGGACAGGGGCGATATGGCTACACCTTC.

This chain connects TRBV5-5 to TRBJ2-5; unclear D gene. This CDR3 has 13 residues. V shed 0 bases and J shed 1 base, with 4 bases lying between them. The germline V gene has CDR1 SGHKS and CDR2 YYEKEE (reference sequence). The CDR3 is CASSLVSQETQYF. In nucleotides, the CDR3 is TGTGCCAGCAGCTTGGTATCCCAAGAGACCCAGTACTTC.

This rearrangement joins TRBV11-2 to TRBJ2-3, with D possibly being TRBD1 (5 bases). This CDR3 region has 14 residues. Germline assignment: CDR1 SGHAT and CDR2 FQNNGV. The germline V and J ends were trimmed by 1 base and 3 bases, with 8 bases remaining between them. The CDR3 protein is CASSLVDITDTQYF. The DNA for the CDR3 is TGTGCCAGCAGCTTAGTGGACATAACAGATACGCAGTATTTT.

This rearrangement joins TRBV6-6 to TRBJ2-5, with D tentatively TRBD2 (5 bases). The CDR3 is made up of 12 amino acids. Germline-derived CDR1 and CDR2 are MNHNY and SVGAGI (reference sequence). Trimming removed 6 bases at V and 5 bases at J, with 10 bases between. The CDR3 bases are TGTGCCAGCAGACCCTCGGGGGAGACCCAGTACTTC. This encodes CASRPSGETQYF.

Worth noting for this clone: Other DNA sequences in the sample encode the same CDR3. The chain is built from TRBV5-1 and TRBJ1-2; D gene ambiguous. Germline V gene sequence: CDR1 SGHRS, CDR2 YFSETQ. CDR3 length: 13 amino acids. The V end lost 1 base, the J end lost 0 bases, and 4 bases lay between the germline ends. The CDR3 DNA reads as TGCGCCAGCAGCTTGCGGGCTAACTATGGCTACACCTTC. Translated: CASSLRANYGYTF.

As to this clone: Other DNA sequences in the sample encode the same CDR3. The chain carries TRBV27 and TRBJ2-3; D uncertain. The CDR3 runs 14 residues. Between the trimmed V and J ends, which lost 5 bases and 2 bases, there was a span of 11 bases. CDR1 is MNHEY and CDR2 is SMNVEV in the germline V gene (reference sequence). The CDR3 spells CASSLGSPTDTQYF. The DNA of the CDR3 is TGTGCCAGCAGTCTCGGGTCTCCCACAGATACGCAGTATTTT.

The DNA for the CDR3 is TGTGCCAGCGGCCCGACTAGCGGCTCCTACGAGCAGTACTTC. Translated: CASGPTSGSYEQYF. The chain recombines TRBV2 with TRBJ2-7; 9 nucleotides align to TRBD2. This CDR3 has 14 amino acids. J lost 0 bases, V lost 8 bases, and 5 bases had no gene match. Germline V gene sequence: CDR1 SNHLY, CDR2 FYNNEI.

V is TRBV10-3 and J is TRBJ1-5, with TRBD1 matching over 7 bases. The junction had 10 bases not matched to a gene; V was cut back by 7 bases and J by 4 bases. The CDR3 is 15 residues long. Germline CDR1 ENHRY, CDR2 SYGVKD. For the CDR3, the DNA is TGTGCCATCATTATCGGACAGGTTTCTAATCAGCCCCAGCATTTT. Its translation is CAIIIGQVSNQPQHF.

The chain has TRBV28 and TRBJ2-7; the match to TRBD1 covers 12 bases. Germline V gene data show CDR1 as MDHEN and CDR2 as SYDVKM. This CDR3 has 13 residues. V was pared by 10 bases and J by 7 bases, with 8 bases of the junction left unmatched. For the CDR3, the DNA is TGTGCCACCTCGGGACAGGGGGCGCGAGAGCAGTACTTC. It translates to CATSGQGAREQYF.

Only one count was recorded for this clone. This rearrangement joins TRBV5-4 to TRBJ2-7; D not certain. The germline gives CDR1 SGHNT, CDR2 YYREEE (reference sequence). There are 12 residues in the CDR3. Trimming pared 4 bases from V and 0 bases from J, leaving 5 bases between. CDR3 nucleotides: TGTGCCAGCAGCGAGAGCTCCTACGAGCAGTACTTC. This sequence encodes CASSESSYEQYF.

This chain joins TRBV30 and TRBJ1-1; perhaps TRBD1 as D (5 bases). Trimming took off 0 bases at V and 7 bases at J, with 12 bases between the two ends. Per germline, CDR1 GTSNPN and CDR2 SVGIG (reference sequence). The CDR3 covers 13 residues. The CDR3, as DNA: TGTGCCTGGAGTGTGGTTCAGGGACTTGAAGCTTTCTTT. This encodes CAWSVVQGLEAFF.

This sequence joins TRBV4-1 and TRBJ1-2; 8 nucleotides line up with TRBD1. V was pared by 1 base and J by 0 bases, with 1 base of the junction left unmatched. This CDR3 region has 15 residues. Germline values: CDR1 MGHRA, CDR2 YSYEKL. CDR3 amino acids: CASSQVQGANYGYTF. In nucleotides, the CDR3 is TGCGCCAGCAGCCAAGTACAGGGGGCTAACTATGGCTACACCTTC.

V gene TRBV7-6 combines with J gene TRBJ2-3, with TRBD2 as a possible D gene (6 bases). The CDR3 extends over 16 amino acids. The V gene's germline CDR1 is SGHVS and CDR2 FNYEAQ. Trimming removed 3 bases at V and 3 bases at J, with 16 bases between. CDR3 in amino acids: CASSFLVGGDTDTQYF. In DNA form, the CDR3 reads TGTGCCAGCAGCTTTTTGGTTGGAGGGGATACAGATACGCAGTATTTT.

This chain links TRBV7-2 with TRBJ2-7; possible D gene TRBD2, 5 bases. The length of the CDR3 is 12 residues. The germline gives CDR1 SGHTA, CDR2 FQGNSA. Trimming removed 5 bases at V and 5 bases at J, with 10 bases between. The CDR3 region has the DNA TGTGCCAGCAGCAACGGGGTCCACGAGCAGTACTTC. Residues: CASSNGVHEQYF.

The V call is TRBV18, the J call TRBJ2-1, with a possible D match to TRBD2 (6 bases). Germline-derived CDR1 and CDR2 are KGHSH and LQKENI. This CDR3 spans 14 amino acids. V dropped 4 bases and J dropped 8 bases, with 15 bases sitting between them. CDR3: CASSRGLASDEQFF. The CDR3 nucleotides read TGTGCCAGCTCACGAGGCCTAGCGTCGGATGAGCAGTTCTTC.

The CDR3 DNA reads as TGTGCCAGCAGCAAGGAGTTTATTGGCACCTACCAAGAGACCCAGTACTTC. It is translated as CASSKEFIGTYQETQYF. The chain employs TRBV5-5 and TRBJ2-5; D uncertain. Trimming took 4 bases from V and 0 from J, leaving 19 bases between them. Per germline, CDR1 SGHKS and CDR2 YYEKEE (reference sequence). This CDR3 has 17 residues.

The chain carries TRBV7-9 and TRBJ1-5; D not resolved. Trimming cost V 1 base and J 0 bases, with 10 bases left between them. The CDR3 totals 16 residues. Germline-derived CDR1 and CDR2 are SEHNR and FQNEAQ (reference sequence). As DNA, the CDR3 is TGTGCCAGCAGCTTAGTAACAGCATATAGCAATCAGCCCCAGCATTTT. It specifies CASSLVTAYSNQPQHF.

For the CDR3, the DNA is TGTGCCAGCAGTCGACAGTATAACGCTGAAGCTTTCTTT. Protein: CASSRQYNAEAFF. This chain links TRBV6-5 with TRBJ1-1, with D possibly TRBD1 on 5 matching bases. The CDR3 has 13 residues. Trimming left V 5 bases short and J 6 bases short, with 13 bases between. Germline CDR1 MNHEY, CDR2 SVGAGI.

This clone was picked up a small number of times. This rearrangement joins TRBV24-1 to TRBJ2-2, with D perhaps matching TRBD1 (6 bases). Trimming stripped 2 bases from V and 2 bases from J, with 11 bases between. Germline V CDR1 and CDR2: KGHDR, SFDVKD. The CDR3 is 16 amino acids. CDR3 in DNA: TGTGCCACCAGTGATTCGACAGGTTTAAACACCGGGGAGCTGTTTTTT. As protein: CATSDSTGLNTGELFF.

This clone came up a few times. The chain joins TRBV7-2 to TRBJ1-6, with TRBD1 matching over 7 bases. The V gene end was trimmed by 5 bases and the J gene end by 9 bases; junction bases not matched to a gene: 4. This CDR3 contains 13 residues. The germline V gene has CDR1 SGHTA and CDR2 FQGNSA. In DNA form, the CDR3 reads TGTGCCAGCAGCCCAGGGGGTTTTTCACCCCTCCACTTT. Encoded protein: CASSPGGFSPLHF. The complete variable domain, with remaining parts taken from reference TRBV7-2 and TRBJ1-6, reads GAGVSQSPSNKVTEKGKDVELRCDPISGHTALYWYRQSLGQGLEFLIYFQGNSAPDKSGLPSDRFSAERTGGSVSTLTIQRTQQEDSAVYLCASSPGGFSPLHFGNGTRLTVT.

V is TRBV3-1 (or the pseudogene TRBV3-2) and J is TRBJ1-4, with no clear D. Germline CDR1 and CDR2: LGHDT and YNNKEL (reference sequence). Trimming shortened V by 4 bases and J by 7 bases, and 10 bases separated the two germline ends. This CDR3 is 13 amino acids long. CDR3 DNA: TGTGCCAGCAGCCCCCGGGGTTCTGAAAAACTGTTTTTT. Translation: CASSPRGSEKLFF.

The chain joins TRBV6-1 to TRBJ1-1; possible D gene TRBD1, 5 bases. Germline V lookup: CDR1 MNHNS, CDR2 SASEGT. Trimming shortened V by 2 bases and J by 11 bases, and 9 bases separated the two germline ends. This CDR3 has 11 residues. CDR3 residues: CASSEWGRAFF. The CDR3 nucleotides read TGTGCCAGCAGTGAATGGGGGAGGGCTTTCTTT.

The chain couples TRBV7-2 to TRBJ2-7; no firm D call. This CDR3 region has 13 residues. V shed 5 bases and J shed 2 bases, with 10 bases lying between them. Germline CDR1 and CDR2: SGHTA and FQGNSA. The CDR3 sequence is CASSPDIPYEQYF. The CDR3 DNA reads as TGTGCCAGCAGCCCCGACATTCCCTACGAGCAGTACTTC.

This clone was seen once. V is TRBV27 and J is TRBJ2-1; 11 nucleotides align to TRBD1. Germline values: CDR1 MNHEY, CDR2 SMNVEV (reference sequence). The CDR3 is made up of 15 amino acids. V dropped 5 bases and J dropped 4; count of bases not matched to a gene: 4. CDR3 DNA sequence: TGTGCCAGCAGTCCCGGACAGGGGGCGTACAATGAGCAGTTCTTC. Amino acid sequence: CASSPGQGAYNEQFF.

The rearrangement joins TRBV28 to TRBJ2-5, with D maybe TRBD2 (5 bases). Between the trimmed V and J ends, which lost 2 bases and 5 bases, there was a span of 12 bases. The V gene's germline CDR1 is MDHEN and CDR2 SYDVKM. The CDR3 contains 14 residues. The CDR3 nucleotides read TGTGCCAGCAGTTTAAACGGGGTGGGCGAGACCCAGTACTTC. Amino acid sequence: CASSLNGVGETQYF.

The chain has TRBV2 and TRBJ1-1; 9 bases line up with TRBD1. The J segment lost 4 bases and the V segment lost 6 bases, leaving 15 bases of the junction unmatched. Germline V gene sequence: CDR1 SNHLY, CDR2 FYNNEI. The CDR3 loop spans 17 amino acids. The CDR3 is CASRRRQPGQGVTEAFF. The CDR3 DNA sequence: TGTGCCAGCAGACGCCGACAACCGGGACAGGGTGTCACTGAAGCTTTCTTT.

J is TRBJ1-4 and V is TRBV29-1; maybe TRBD1 (5 bases). The CDR3 runs 12 residues. Germline V gene lookup returns CDR1 SQVTM and CDR2 ANQGSEA. Trimming removed 7 bases from V and 5 bases from J, with 11 bases in between. The CDR3 sequence: CSARDSNEKLFF. The CDR3 coding sequence is TGCAGCGCCCGGGACTCCAATGAAAAACTGTTTTTT.

The genes are TRBV6-5 and TRBJ1-5, with D unclear. This CDR3 region has 13 residues. The germline V and J ends were trimmed by 0 bases and 6 bases, with 6 bases remaining between them. Germline V gene sequence: CDR1 MNHEY, CDR2 SVGAGI. The CDR3 here is CASSYSSVQPQHF. The CDR3 coding sequence is TGTGCCAGCAGTTACTCGTCTGTTCAGCCCCAGCATTTT.

The gene calls are TRBV3-1 (or the pseudogene TRBV3-2) and TRBJ1-6; TRBD1 matches 8 bases. The CDR3 contains 13 residues. Germline lookup yields CDR1 LGHDT and CDR2 YNNKEL (reference sequence). J lost 10 bases, V lost 6 bases, and 5 bases had no gene match. The CDR3 spells CASSQGQASPLHF. The CDR3 DNA reads TGTGCCAGCAGTCAGGGACAGGCATCACCCCTCCACTTT.

As concerns this clone: Within the sample, other DNA sequences also encode this same CDR3. The genes are TRBV18 and TRBJ2-7; 9 positions agree with TRBD1. The length of the CDR3 is 14 residues. Trimming removed 3 bases from V and 3 bases from J; junction bases left unmatched: 3. The V gene's germline CDR1 is KGHSH and CDR2 LQKENI. This CDR3 is CASSPGTGNYEQYF. CDR3 nucleotides: TGTGCCAGCTCACCCGGGACAGGGAACTACGAGCAGTACTTC.

The chain employs TRBV9 and TRBJ1-4; a possible D gene is TRBD1 (5 bases). Germline CDR1 reads SGDLS; CDR2 reads YYNGEE. The CDR3 is 15 amino acids. V shed 0 bases and J shed 7 bases, with 13 bases lying between them. The CDR3 loop is CASSVEGTSREKLFF. The CDR3, as DNA: TGTGCCAGCAGCGTAGAAGGGACTTCCCGTGAAAAACTGTTTTTT.